The T cell receptor beta chain under discussion was sequenced for a study of blood T cells in healthy people across ages. Study-level points and caveats: Estimates drawn from one million T cells were deemed to understate diversity. As age increased, TCR beta diversity per million T cells fell in a roughly linear fashion.

This clonotype was recorded a few times. The target antigen is unknown. For the second PCR, which ran for about 6 to 11 cycles, a sample-barcoded 5' primer and a J-beta primer mix were used. TCRdb used MiXCR to reprocess the 5' RACE reads, holding one entry per CDR3 protein. The sample shows about a million distinct CDR3 sequences, 30% to 40% of them seen only once. CDR1 is DFQATT, CDR2 SNEGSKA, per germline (reference sequence). The CDR3 length is 16 residues. V was trimmed by 6 bases and J by 0 bases, leaving 21 bases between them. Each donor was a healthy Caucasian individual from Russia, aged about 6 to 95. Each individual donor underwent a draw of ten milliliters of peripheral blood.

The genes are TRBV20-1 and TRBJ2-7; D ambiguous. The sequenced sample was blood. The sequence derives from a man aged 18 to 35 in good health. Here the CDR3 DNA reads TGCAGTGCAGCCCACCACATACATATCGACTCCTACGAGCAGTACTTC. This codes for CSAAHHIHIDSYEQYF.